This TCR beta chain was sequenced in a study of cytomegalovirus exposure and HLA in healthy donors. Study-level results: Rare TCR sequences predominated, though certain public TCRs were found in many donors. High sensitivity and specificity were reportedly achieved when the classifier diagnosed cytomegalovirus status. Researchers reported in a later analysis that a missense DCLRE1C variant was tied to TCR beta V- and J-gene trimming.

V lost 5 bases and J 0 bases, leaving 14 bases between the germline ends. This CDR3 is 16 amino acids long. Per the germline V gene, CDR1 is LNHDA and CDR2 is SQIVND (reference sequence). With 60 Vbeta and 13 Jbeta primers, the PCR was carried out. Clones were sequenced by immunoSEQ multiplex PCR, and TCRdb holds only the in-frame ones, with some missing. The sample's table shows 110,000 to 150,000 clones. Of note for this clone: Its matching antigen is unknown.

The specimen sequenced was PBMCs. The chain couples TRBV19 to TRBJ2-4; D not certain. The TCR was taken from a male donor in good health and CMV-seronegative. The CDR3: CASSPPPDKAKNIQYF. The CDR3 nucleotides are TGTGCCAGTAGTCCCCCCCCCGACAAAGCCAAAAACATTCAGTACTTC.